Listed below are T cell receptor beta chains from one sample, sequenced in a study of CD8 T cells in ankylosing spondylitis. TCRdb passed the 5' RACE reads through MiXCR, listing each CDR3 protein once. In the table there are about 700,000 distinct CDR3 sequences, 19% of which are singletons. The sequenced sample consisted of blood, either unsorted or a sorted T cell fraction (not recorded which). The receptors here all came from a male donor with ankylosing spondylitis. CDR3s include the opening cysteine and the closing phenylalanine or tryptophan. The D gene is left open where the match is weak. Some rows mark clone size as missing; the rest say once, few, many or name a class of expanded clone.

clone_size: .
j_call: TRBJ2-6
d_call: .
v_call: TRBV9
cdr3_nt: TGTGCCAGCAGCGACCTCTCTGGGGCCAACGTCCTGACTTTC
cdr3_aa: CASSDLSGANVLTF

clone_size: .
j_call: TRBJ2-5
d_call: .
v_call: TRBV29-1
cdr3_nt: TGCAGCGTTGAAAAAGGGTACCAAGAGACCCAGTACTTC
cdr3_aa: CSVEKGYQETQYF

clone_size: few
j_call: TRBJ2-7
d_call: .
v_call: TRBV20-1
cdr3_nt: TGCAGTGCTAGAGATGAGGCAGATTCCTACGAGCAGTACTTC
cdr3_aa: CSARDEADSYEQYF

clone_size: many
j_call: TRBJ2-2
d_call: .
v_call: TRBV11-3
cdr3_nt: TGTGCCAGCAGCTTCGGGTCGAACACCGGGGAGCTGTTTTTT
cdr3_aa: CASSFGSNTGELFF

clone_size: many
j_call: TRBJ2-3
d_call: .
v_call: TRBV12-3/TRBV12-4
cdr3_nt: TGTGCCAGCAGTCGGACAAAAGATACGCAGTATTTT
cdr3_aa: CASSRTKDTQYF

clone_size: few
j_call: TRBJ1-1
d_call: TRBD1
v_call: TRBV10-3
cdr3_nt: TGTGCCATCAGCAAGGGACAGGAGAACACTGAAGCTTTCTTT
cdr3_aa: CAISKGQENTEAFF

clone_size: few
j_call: TRBJ1-5
d_call: TRBD1
v_call: TRBV6-1
cdr3_nt: TGTGCCAGCAGGGTCCCGGACAGGGCTCAGCCCCAGCATTTT
cdr3_aa: CASRVPDRAQPQHF

clone_size: .
j_call: TRBJ2-6
d_call: .
v_call: TRBV28
cdr3_nt: TGTGCCAGCAGGACCCTTGAGGCGGGTTCTGGGGCCAACGTCCTGACTTTC
cdr3_aa: CASRTLEAGSGANVLTF

clone_size: .
j_call: TRBJ2-3
d_call: TRBD2
v_call: TRBV7-2
cdr3_nt: TGTGCCAGCAGCGCTTTAGCGGGAGGAGGGTCGACAGATACGCAGTATTTT
cdr3_aa: CASSALAGGGSTDTQYF

clone_size: many
j_call: TRBJ1-1
d_call: .
v_call: TRBV27
cdr3_nt: TGTGCCAGCAGCAAGAACACTGAAGCTTTCTTT
cdr3_aa: CASSKNTEAFF

clone_size: few
j_call: TRBJ2-3
d_call: .
v_call: TRBV9
cdr3_nt: TGTGCCAGCAGCCCCCCGCGAGGTACGCAGTATTTT
cdr3_aa: CASSPPRGTQYF

clone_size: few
j_call: TRBJ2-5
d_call: TRBD1
v_call: TRBV20-1
cdr3_nt: TGCAGTGCCAGTCGGGACAGGGGCGACGACGGAGAGACCCAGTACTTC
cdr3_aa: CSASRDRGDDGETQYF

clone_size: .
j_call: TRBJ2-5
d_call: .
v_call: TRBV13
cdr3_nt: TGTGCCAGCAGCCCCCCCAGGAGTCACCCCCAAGAGACCCAGTACTTC
cdr3_aa: CASSPPRSHPQETQYF

clone_size: .
j_call: TRBJ2-3
d_call: TRBD1
v_call: TRBV12-3/TRBV12-4
cdr3_nt: TGTGCCAGCAGCCCTAGGGGGACAGAAAAAGATACGCAGTATTTT
cdr3_aa: CASSPRGTEKDTQYF

clone_size: .
j_call: TRBJ2-1
d_call: .
v_call: TRBV12-3/TRBV12-4
cdr3_nt: TGTGCCAGCAGGGACCCCGGACGTGAGCAGTTCTTC
cdr3_aa: CASRDPGREQFF

clone_size: .
j_call: TRBJ2-7
d_call: TRBD2
v_call: TRBV7-9
cdr3_nt: TGTGCCAGCAGCCCCGCGGGAGGGACCCCCTACGAGCAGTACTTC
cdr3_aa: CASSPAGGTPYEQYF

clone_size: .
j_call: TRBJ2-1
d_call: .
v_call: TRBV6-6
cdr3_nt: TGTGCCAGCATAGGGGCTGCATACAATGAGCAGTTCTTC
cdr3_aa: CASIGAAYNEQFF

clone_size: .
j_call: TRBJ2-3
d_call: .
v_call: TRBV15
cdr3_nt: TGTGCCACCAGCGCCTCTGGCGCCGAGGTCACAGATACGCAGTATTTT
cdr3_aa: CATSASGAEVTDTQYF

clone_size: .
j_call: TRBJ2-7
d_call: TRBD2
v_call: TRBV5-1
cdr3_nt: TGCGCCAGCAGCTCTAGCGGGAACAACTACGAGCAGTACTTC
cdr3_aa: CASSSSGNNYEQYF

clone_size: .
j_call: TRBJ2-1
d_call: .
v_call: TRBV6-2/TRBV6-3
cdr3_nt: TGTGCCAGCAGTTACTCGATGGCGCGGGTGGTTGGGAATGAGCAGTTCTTC
cdr3_aa: CASSYSMARVVGNEQFF

clone_size: few
j_call: TRBJ1-3
d_call: .
v_call: TRBV24-1
cdr3_nt: TGTGCCACCAGTGACACTCAAGGAAACACCATATATTTT
cdr3_aa: CATSDTQGNTIYF

clone_size: many
j_call: TRBJ2-1
d_call: TRBD2
v_call: TRBV4-2
cdr3_nt: TGTGCCAGCAGCCAAGAGACTAGCGGGAGAGGGCAGTTCTTC
cdr3_aa: CASSQETSGRGQFF

clone_size: few
j_call: TRBJ1-5
d_call: TRBD1
v_call: TRBV18
cdr3_nt: TGTGCCAGCTCACATGACAGGGGCCACAGCAATCAGCCCCAGCATTTT
cdr3_aa: CASSHDRGHSNQPQHF

clone_size: .
j_call: TRBJ2-6
d_call: .
v_call: TRBV28
cdr3_nt: TGTGCCAGCAGTTTCGACATTAGCTCTGGGGCCAACGTCCTGACTTTC
cdr3_aa: CASSFDISSGANVLTF

clone_size: many
j_call: TRBJ2-7
d_call: TRBD2
v_call: TRBV10-3
cdr3_nt: TGTGCCATCAGTTTGGGACTAGCGGGCAACTACGAGCAGTACTTC
cdr3_aa: CAISLGLAGNYEQYF